The 9 T cell receptor beta chains given below trace back to one sample, sequenced in a study of blood T cell repertoires in COVID-19. The assay was immunoSEQ multiplex PCR, and TCRdb's table has in-frame clones only and misses some. Of hundreds of thousands of clones detected, about 85% appear once; the ten largest clones hold about 2.1%. Sequenced sample: PBMCs or T cells enriched from blood (not recorded which). These TCRs come from a woman under 30 with acute COVID-19.

The chain links TRBV3-1 (or the pseudogene TRBV3-2) to TRBJ1-1, with no clear D. V was trimmed by 2 bases and J by 4 bases, leaving 11 bases between them. Germline lookup yields CDR1 LGHDT and CDR2 YNNKEL (reference sequence). This CDR3 contains 14 residues. DNA for the CDR3: TGTGCCAGCAGCCAATTTTTGGAGGGCACTGAAGCTTTCTTT. Its translation: CASSQFLEGTEAFF.

This clone was seen just once. The CDR3 DNA reads TGTGCCGGACAGGCTGGGAATTCACCCCTCCACTTT. Translating it yields CAGQAGNSPLHF. The rearrangement uses TRBV15 and TRBJ1-6; TRBD1 matches 7 bases. The junction had 5 bases not matched to a gene; V was cut back by 11 bases and J by 7 bases. Germline V gene sequence: CDR1 LNHNV, CDR2 YYDKDF (reference sequence). The CDR3 spans 12 residues.

This chain uses TRBV23-1 with TRBJ2-7, with 7 nucleotides matching TRBD2. TRBV23-1 has ORF status, its function being uncertain. V shed 5 bases, J shed 4 bases, and the junction held 14 bases outside the gene matches. CDR3 length: 16 residues. As DNA, the CDR3 is TGCGCCAGCAGTTTTAAAGGGGCTAGCGGCCTATACGAGCAGTACTTC. Encoded protein: CASSFKGASGLYEQYF.

The chain is built from TRBV18 and TRBJ2-1; 9 nucleotides agree with TRBD2. CDR1 and CDR2 (germline): KGHSH, LQKENI. The CDR3 is 14 residues long. The junction had 2 bases not matched to a gene; V was cut back by 2 bases and J by 6 bases. The CDR3 nucleotides read TGTGCCAGCTCACCAGCGGGAGGGCGCAATGAGCAGTTCTTC. This codes for CASSPAGGRNEQFF.

V gene TRBV7-2 combines with J gene TRBJ2-7, with TRBD1 identical over 7 bases. This CDR3 is 12 amino acids long. Germline trimming cut 4 bases from V and 6 bases from J; bases unmatched to any gene: 3. CDR1 and CDR2 (germline): SGHTA, FQGNSA. DNA for the CDR3: TGTGCCAGCAGCTCGGGGACAGTCGAGCAGTACTTC. This translates into CASSSGTVEQYF.

V and J are TRBV4-3 and TRBJ1-1, with a possible D match to TRBD1 (5 bases). V was pared by 4 bases and J by 7 bases, with 19 bases between. Germline CDR1 reads LGHNA; CDR2 reads YSLEER. This CDR3 is 15 amino acids long. The DNA of the CDR3 is TGCGCCAGCAGCCCTGAAGCTCGGCGGGACTTTGAAGCTTTCTTT. This encodes CASSPEARRDFEAFF.

This clone was seen only a few times. The gene calls are TRBV15 and TRBJ2-5; D remains unclear. The germline V and J ends were trimmed by 1 base and 5 bases, with 8 bases remaining between them. Germline V gene data show CDR1 as LNHNV and CDR2 as YYDKDF (reference sequence). The CDR3 consists of 13 residues. CDR3 coding DNA: TGTGCCACCAGCAGAGCCCCCGGGGAGACCCAGTACTTC. This encodes CATSRAPGETQYF.

About this clone: Germline is not matched at one junction end, which may reflect a read error. V gene TRBV7-7 combines with J gene TRBJ2-5, with 7 bases that match TRBD2. Germline V gene sequence: CDR1 SSHAT, CDR2 FNYEAQ (reference sequence). CDR3 size: 15 residues. The CDR3 DNA sequence: TGTGCTAGCAGCCCCGGCACGGGAGGACAAGAGACCCAGTACTTC. This codes for CASSPGTGGQETQYF.

This chain uses TRBV28 with TRBJ2-2, with 7 positions matching TRBD2. This CDR3 contains 15 residues. Per germline, CDR1 MDHEN and CDR2 SYDVKM. The J segment lost 5 bases and the V segment lost 3 bases, leaving 6 bases of the junction unmatched. The DNA of the CDR3 is TGTGCCAGCAGTTTTGGGGCTAGCGGAACCGGGGAGCTGTTTTTT. Its protein is CASSFGASGTGELFF.